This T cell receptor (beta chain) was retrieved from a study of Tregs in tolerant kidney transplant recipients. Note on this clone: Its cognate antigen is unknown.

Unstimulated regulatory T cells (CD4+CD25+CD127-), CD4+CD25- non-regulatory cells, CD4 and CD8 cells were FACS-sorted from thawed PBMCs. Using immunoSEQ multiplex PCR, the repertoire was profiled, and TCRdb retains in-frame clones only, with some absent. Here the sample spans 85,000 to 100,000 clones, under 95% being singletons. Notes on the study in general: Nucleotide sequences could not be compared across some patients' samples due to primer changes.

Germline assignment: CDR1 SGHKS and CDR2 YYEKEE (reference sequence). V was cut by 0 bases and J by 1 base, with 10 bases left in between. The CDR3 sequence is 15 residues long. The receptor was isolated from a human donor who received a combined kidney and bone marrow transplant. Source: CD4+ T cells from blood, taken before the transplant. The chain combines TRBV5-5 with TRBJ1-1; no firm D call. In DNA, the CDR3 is TGTGCCAGCAGCTTGGCCGTGACACAGAACACTGAAGCTTTCTTT. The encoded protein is CASSLAVTQNTEAFF.